The 24 T cell receptor beta chains presented below share a single source sample, sequenced in a study of blood T cell repertoires in COVID-19 (dated by TCRdb to 2020 to 2021). Libraries came from the immunoSEQ multiplex PCR assay. Imported from immuneACCESS, the table was reduced by TCRdb to in-frame sequences with V and J called. These copies leave out some clones; in studies compared against another copy, an unresolved V gene accounts for under half, and the cause of the remainder is not known. Present in this sample are about 110,000 clones, roughly 80% of which were seen just once. The top ten hold approximately 15% of the sample. Material: peripheral blood. These receptors originate from an elderly woman with acute or convalescent COVID-19.

The chain is built from TRBV12-3 or TRBV12-4 and TRBJ1-2, with unresolved D. Trimming took 2 bases from V and 3 from J, leaving 4 bases between them. This CDR3 region has 12 residues. The CDR3 sequence: CASSLSDYGYTF. In nucleotides, the CDR3 is TGTGCCAGCAGTTTAAGCGACTATGGCTACACCTTC.

This chain links TRBV28 with TRBJ1-5; D unresolved. The CDR3 is 15 residues long. Trimming took 6 bases from V and 0 from J, leaving 12 bases between them. Germline lookup yields CDR1 MDHEN and CDR2 SYDVKM. CDR3 residues: CASRSAGYSNQPQHF. In DNA, the CDR3 is TGTGCCAGCAGGTCGGCGGGATATAGCAATCAGCCCCAGCATTTT.

The chain combines TRBV6-2 or TRBV6-3 with TRBJ2-1; 9 bases fit TRBD2. V lost 4 bases and J lost 7; bases outside the gene matches: 8. The CDR3 contains 15 residues. Germline CDR1 and CDR2: MNHEY and SVGEGT. CDR3 bases: TGTGCCAGCAGTTCCCATAGCGGGAGTGGTAATGAGCAGTTCTTC. Amino acids: CASSSHSGSGNEQFF.

The rearrangement uses TRBV6-2 or TRBV6-3 and TRBJ1-5, with a possible D match to TRBD1 (5 bases). The CDR3 extends over 17 amino acids. The V end lost 2 bases, the J end lost 6 bases, and 20 bases lay between the germline ends. Germline CDR1 reads MNHEY; CDR2 reads SVGEGT. The CDR3 bases are TGTGCCAGCAGTTACGATGCACGACTAGGGGTGGCTCAGCCCCAGCATTTT. It is translated as CASSYDARLGVAQPQHF.

The chain employs TRBV10-3 and TRBJ2-3; TRBD2 matches 8 bases. The J segment lost 3 bases and the V segment lost 8 bases, leaving 7 bases of the junction unmatched. The CDR3 has 14 amino acids. Germline values: CDR1 ENHRY, CDR2 SYGVKD. The DNA for the CDR3 is TGTGCCATCGCAAGCGGGAGAGGAACAGATACGCAGTATTTT. Translation: CAIASGRGTDTQYF.

This clone came up once. The chain joins TRBV3-1 (or the pseudogene TRBV3-2) to TRBJ1-2; D gene unclear. Germline assignment: CDR1 LGHDT and CDR2 YNNKEL (reference sequence). Trimming removed 4 bases from V and 0 bases from J, with 9 bases in between. This CDR3 contains 14 residues. The chain's CDR3 is CASSRLGSNYGYTF. In nucleotides, the CDR3 is TGTGCCAGCAGCCGCCTCGGGTCTAACTATGGCTACACCTTC.

This chain joins TRBV14 and TRBJ1-6, with TRBD1 matching 9 bases. This CDR3 region has 16 residues. Germline V gene lookup returns CDR1 SGHDN and CDR2 FVKESK. The J segment lost 0 bases and the V segment lost 4 bases, leaving 1 base of the junction unmatched. The CDR3 loop reads CASSRTGVSYNSPLHF. The CDR3 DNA is TGTGCCAGCAGCCGGACAGGGGTCTCCTATAATTCACCCCTCCACTTT.

This chain joins TRBV4-3 and TRBJ2-1, with TRBD2 matching over 11 bases. J lost 13 bases, V lost 0 bases, and 11 bases had no gene match. The length of the CDR3 is 16 residues. The germline V gene encodes CDR1 LGHNA and CDR2 YSLEER. The DNA of the CDR3 is TGCGCCAGCAGCCAAGATGAGGCAGTTAGCGGGAGGGCTCAGTTCTTC. The encoded protein is CASSQDEAVSGRAQFF.

A single count supports this clone. The chain couples TRBV9 to TRBJ2-1; possibly TRBD2 for D (7 bases). Trimming stripped 0 bases from V and 0 bases from J, with 10 bases between. Per the germline V gene, CDR1 is SGDLS and CDR2 is YYNGEE. The CDR3 loop spans 16 amino acids. Written as DNA, the CDR3 is TGTGCCAGCAGCGTAGAGGGGGGGAGCTCCTACAATGAGCAGTTCTTC. Protein product: CASSVEGGSSYNEQFF.

V is TRBV7-2 and J is TRBJ2-1; 8 bases are a match to TRBD2. Germline-derived CDR1 and CDR2 are SGHTA and FQGNSA. This CDR3 has 15 residues. V dropped 7 bases and J dropped 4; count of bases not matched to a gene: 9. In nucleotides, the CDR3 is TGTGCCAGCACCTCCCAGGTAGCGGGGTACAATGAGCAGTTCTTC. It translates to CASTSQVAGYNEQFF. Looking up the rest from reference TRBV7-2 and TRBJ2-1 gives the full variable domain: GAGVSQSPSNKVTEKGKDVELRCDPISGHTALYWYRQSLGQGLEFLIYFQGNSAPDKSGLPSDRFSAERTGGSVSTLTIQRTQQEDSAVYLCASTSQVAGYNEQFFGPGTRLTVL.

The V call is TRBV9, the J call TRBJ2-1, with D possibly TRBD2 on 5 matching bases. Deletions cut 1 base from V and 0 bases from J, with 8 bases between. Germline lookup yields CDR1 SGDLS and CDR2 YYNGEE. The CDR3 is 15 residues long. CDR3 loop: CASSVSGSSYNEQFF. In nucleotides, the CDR3 is TGTGCCAGCAGCGTAAGCGGAAGCTCCTACAATGAGCAGTTCTTC.

The chain is built from TRBV5-1 and TRBJ2-3; the D is unclear. CDR1 is SGHRS and CDR2 is YFSETQ in the germline V gene. Between the trimmed V and J ends, which lost 4 bases and 6 bases, there was a span of 12 bases. The CDR3 totals 13 residues. CDR3 bases: TGCGCCAGCAGCCAGGAACTTAGGGATACGCAGTATTTT. This codes for CASSQELRDTQYF.

The chain has TRBV5-5 and TRBJ2-5; 8 bases agree with TRBD1. Unmatched junction bases numbered 5, after V lost 0 bases and J lost 1 base. The CDR3 covers 16 residues. Germline CDR1 reads SGHKS; CDR2 reads YYEKEE (reference sequence). The CDR3 region is CASSLDRGALQETQYF. The CDR3 DNA follows: TGTGCCAGCAGCTTGGACAGGGGGGCGCTCCAAGAGACCCAGTACTTC.

The chain carries TRBV18 and TRBJ1-6; D remains unclear. The V end was cut by 3 bases, the J end by 0 bases, with 9 bases between. Germline V gives CDR1 KGHSH, CDR2 LQKENI. This CDR3 region has 16 residues. The DNA of the CDR3 is TGTGCCAGCTCACCCGGAGGGAGCTCCTATAATTCACCCCTCCACTTT. This gives the protein CASSPGGSSYNSPLHF.

This chain joins TRBV18 and TRBJ2-3; 10 bases are a match to TRBD1. Germline CDR1 and CDR2: KGHSH and LQKENI. V was pared by 1 base and J by 1 base, with 2 bases of the junction left unmatched. The length of the CDR3 is 16 residues. CDR3 sequence reads: CASSPRGTGGTDTQYF. CDR3 DNA: TGTGCCAGCTCACCACGAGGGACAGGGGGCACAGATACGCAGTATTTT.

This rearrangement joins TRBV27 to TRBJ1-6; D may be TRBD1 (6 bases). Germline CDR1 and CDR2: MNHEY and SMNVEV (reference sequence). V was trimmed by 3 bases and J by 8 bases, leaving 14 bases between them. This CDR3 spans 15 amino acids. The CDR3 DNA sequence: TGTGCCAGCAGTTTGGGGGGGGCGCGTGATTCACCCCTCCACTTT. Its translation: CASSLGGARDSPLHF.

The chain has TRBV5-4 and TRBJ2-1, with 8 bases fitting TRBD2. Germline V lookup: CDR1 SGHNT, CDR2 YYREEE (reference sequence). CDR3 length: 15 amino acids. J lost 0 bases, V lost 4 bases, and 3 bases had no gene match. The CDR3 bases are TGTGCCAGCAGCGGAAGCGGGAGCTCCTACAATGAGCAGTTCTTC. Amino acids: CASSGSGSSYNEQFF.

This clone came up once. The CDR3 sequence: CASSQDILAASEQFF. As DNA, the CDR3 is TGTGCCAGCAGCCAAGATATTCTAGCGGCATCCGAGCAGTTCTTC. This chain uses TRBV3-1 (or the pseudogene TRBV3-2) with TRBJ2-1, with 7 nucleotides matching TRBD2. After removal of 0 bases from V and 10 bases from J, the junction contained 9 bases not matched to a gene. The CDR3 sequence is 15 residues long. Germline CDR1 reads LGHDT; CDR2 reads YNNKEL (reference sequence).

The rearrangement links TRBV10-3 to TRBJ2-1, with TRBD1 matching over 8 bases. V trimming: 6 bases; J trimming: 10 bases; junction bases outside the gene matches: 2. The CDR3 covers 11 residues. The germline CDR1 and CDR2 sequences are ENHRY and SYGVKD. The CDR3 here is CAIRDRDEQFF. The CDR3 DNA reads as TGTGCCATCAGGGACAGGGACGAGCAGTTCTTC.

The J gene is TRBJ1-1, the V gene TRBV5-1; 9 nucleotides match TRBD1. Germline trimming cut 4 bases from V and 5 bases from J; bases unmatched to any gene: 6. The CDR3 totals 14 residues. Germline values: CDR1 SGHRS, CDR2 YFSETQ. Here the CDR3 reads CASSPGTGQTEAFF. Written as DNA, the CDR3 is TGCGCCAGCAGCCCCGGGACAGGGCAAACTGAAGCTTTCTTT.

This chain joins TRBV4-2 and TRBJ1-2, with D maybe TRBD1 (6 bases). V was pared by 1 base and J by 8 bases, with 14 bases between. CDR3 size: 14 residues. CDR1 is LGHNA and CDR2 is YNFKEQ in the germline V gene. The CDR3 region is CASSQGKAGVGYTF. In nucleotides, the CDR3 is TGTGCCAGCAGCCAAGGAAAGGCAGGGGTCGGCTACACCTTC.

For this clone: Within the sample, other DNA sequences also encode this same CDR3. V and J are TRBV9 and TRBJ1-3; 8 bases line up with TRBD1. In germline, CDR1 is SGDLS, CDR2 YYNGEE. This CDR3 has 15 amino acids. V dropped 0 bases and J dropped 1; count of bases not matched to a gene: 0. CDR3 bases: TGTGCCAGCAGCGTAGGGACAGGGTCTGGAAACACCATATATTTT. Its translation: CASSVGTGSGNTIYF.

The chain carries TRBV19 and TRBJ2-7; TRBD2 might be the D (5 bases). The CDR3 loop spans 14 amino acids. Looked up from germline, CDR1 is LNHDA and CDR2 is SQIVND (reference sequence). V lost 2 bases to trimming and J lost 2 bases, with 10 bases between them. The chain's CDR3 is CASSISGRTYEQYF. The DNA of the CDR3 is TGTGCCAGTAGTATAAGCGGCAGGACCTACGAGCAGTACTTC. Variable domain in full (rest from reference TRBV19 and TRBJ2-7): DGGITQSPKYLFRKEGQNVTLSCEQNLNHDAMYWYRQDPGQGLRLIYYSQIVNDFQKGDIAEGYSVSREKKESFPLTVTSAQKNPTAFYLCASSISGRTYEQYFGPGTRLTVT.

The CDR3 DNA sequence: TGTGCCAGCAGCTTAGGGCCGGGACAGGGGGATTACGAGCAGTACTTC. Translation: CASSLGPGQGDYEQYF. The chain combines TRBV11-1 with TRBJ2-7; the match to TRBD1 covers 11 bases. Germline V CDR1 and CDR2: SGHAT, FQDESV (reference sequence). V lost 1 base to trimming and J lost 4 bases; unmatched junction nucleotides: 6. This CDR3 region has 16 residues.